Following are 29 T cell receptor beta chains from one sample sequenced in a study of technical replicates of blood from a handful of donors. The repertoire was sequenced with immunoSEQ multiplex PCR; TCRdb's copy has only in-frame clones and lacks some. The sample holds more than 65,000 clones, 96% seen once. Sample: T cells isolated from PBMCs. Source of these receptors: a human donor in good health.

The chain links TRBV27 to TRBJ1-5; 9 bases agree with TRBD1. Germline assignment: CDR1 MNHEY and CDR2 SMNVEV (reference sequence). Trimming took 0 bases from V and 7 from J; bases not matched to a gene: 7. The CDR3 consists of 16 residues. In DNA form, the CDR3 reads TGTGCCAGCAGTTTATCCGGACAGGGGTCGTGGCAGCCCCAGCATTTT. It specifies CASSLSGQGSWQPQHF.

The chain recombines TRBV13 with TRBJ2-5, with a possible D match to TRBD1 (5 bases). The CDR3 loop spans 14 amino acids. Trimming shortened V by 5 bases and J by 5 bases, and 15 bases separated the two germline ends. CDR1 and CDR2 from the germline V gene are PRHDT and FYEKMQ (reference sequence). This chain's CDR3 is CASSQGRVEETQYF. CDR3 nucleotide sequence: TGTGCCAGCAGCCAGGGCCGGGTAGAGGAGACCCAGTACTTC.

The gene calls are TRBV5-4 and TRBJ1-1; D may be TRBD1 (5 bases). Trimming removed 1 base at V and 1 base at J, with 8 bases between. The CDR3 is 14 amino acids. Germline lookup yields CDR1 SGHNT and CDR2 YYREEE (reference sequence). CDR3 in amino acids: CASSLRTPNTEAFF. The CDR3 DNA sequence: TGTGCCAGCAGCTTGCGGACACCGAACACTGAAGCTTTCTTT.

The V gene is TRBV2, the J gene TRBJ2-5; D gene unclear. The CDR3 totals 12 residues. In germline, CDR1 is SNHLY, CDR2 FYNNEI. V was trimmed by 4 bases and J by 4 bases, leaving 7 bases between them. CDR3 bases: TGTGCCAGCAGTGCTACCACAGAGACCCAGTACTTC. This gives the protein CASSATTETQYF.

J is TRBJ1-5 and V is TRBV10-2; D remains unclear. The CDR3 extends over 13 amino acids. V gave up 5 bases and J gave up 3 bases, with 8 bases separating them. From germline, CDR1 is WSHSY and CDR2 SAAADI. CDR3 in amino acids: CASSSGFNQPQHF. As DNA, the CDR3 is TGCGCCAGCAGTTCGGGGTTCAATCAGCCCCAGCATTTT.

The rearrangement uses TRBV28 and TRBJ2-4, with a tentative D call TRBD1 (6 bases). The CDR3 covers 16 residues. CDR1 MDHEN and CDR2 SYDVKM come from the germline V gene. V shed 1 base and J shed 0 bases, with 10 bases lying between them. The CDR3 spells CASSLLGQIAKNIQYF. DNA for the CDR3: TGTGCCAGCAGTTTATTAGGACAGATAGCCAAAAACATTCAGTACTTC.

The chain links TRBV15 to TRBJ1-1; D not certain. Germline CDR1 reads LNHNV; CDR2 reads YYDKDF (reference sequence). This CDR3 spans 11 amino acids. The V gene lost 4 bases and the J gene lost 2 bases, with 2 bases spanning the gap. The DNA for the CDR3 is TGTGCCACCAGCACAAACACTGAAGCTTTCTTT. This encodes CATSTNTEAFF.

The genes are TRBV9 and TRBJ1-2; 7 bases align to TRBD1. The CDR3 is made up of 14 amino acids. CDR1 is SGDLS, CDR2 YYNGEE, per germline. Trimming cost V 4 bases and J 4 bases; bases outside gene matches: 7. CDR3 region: CASSPGGGSYGYTF. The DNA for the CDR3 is TGTGCCAGCAGCCCAGGGGGTGGTTCCTATGGCTACACCTTC.

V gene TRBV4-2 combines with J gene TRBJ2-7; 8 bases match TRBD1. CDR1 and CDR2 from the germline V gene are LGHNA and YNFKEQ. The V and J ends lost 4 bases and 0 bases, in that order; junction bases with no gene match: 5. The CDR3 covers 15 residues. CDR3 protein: CASSPQGVSSYEQYF. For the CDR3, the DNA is TGTGCCAGCAGCCCACAGGGGGTCAGCTCCTACGAGCAGTACTTC.

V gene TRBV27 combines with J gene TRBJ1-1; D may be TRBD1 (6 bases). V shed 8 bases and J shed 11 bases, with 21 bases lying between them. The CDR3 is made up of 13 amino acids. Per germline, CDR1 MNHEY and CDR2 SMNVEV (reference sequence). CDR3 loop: CASSGDRTDTAFF. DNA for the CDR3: TGTGCCAGCTCGGGCGACAGGACCGATACGGCTTTCTTT.

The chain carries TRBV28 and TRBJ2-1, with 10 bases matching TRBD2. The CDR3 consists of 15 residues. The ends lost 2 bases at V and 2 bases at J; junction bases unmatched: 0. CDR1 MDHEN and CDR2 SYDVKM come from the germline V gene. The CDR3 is CASSLLAGAYNEQFF. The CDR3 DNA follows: TGTGCCAGCAGTTTACTAGCGGGAGCCTACAATGAGCAGTTCTTC.

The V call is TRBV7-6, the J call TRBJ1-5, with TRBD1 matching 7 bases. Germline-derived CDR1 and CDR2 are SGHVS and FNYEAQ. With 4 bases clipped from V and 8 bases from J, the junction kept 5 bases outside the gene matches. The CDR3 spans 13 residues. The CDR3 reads CASSSRQGEPQHF. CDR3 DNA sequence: TGTGCCAGCAGCTCCAGACAGGGAGAGCCCCAGCATTTT.

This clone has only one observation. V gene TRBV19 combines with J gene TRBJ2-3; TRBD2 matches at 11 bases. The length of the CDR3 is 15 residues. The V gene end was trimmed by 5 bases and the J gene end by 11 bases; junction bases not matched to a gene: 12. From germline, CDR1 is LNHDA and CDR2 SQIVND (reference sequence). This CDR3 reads CASSPDAATSGRQYF. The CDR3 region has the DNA TGTGCCAGTAGTCCAGACGCGGCTACTAGCGGGAGGCAGTATTTT.

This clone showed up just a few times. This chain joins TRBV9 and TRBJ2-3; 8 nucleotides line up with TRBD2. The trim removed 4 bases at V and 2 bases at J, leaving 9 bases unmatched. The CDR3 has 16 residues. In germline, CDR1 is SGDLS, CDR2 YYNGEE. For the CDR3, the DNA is TGTGCCAGCAGCACCCAGACGGGAGGGACCACAGATACGCAGTATTTT. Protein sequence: CASSTQTGGTTDTQYF.

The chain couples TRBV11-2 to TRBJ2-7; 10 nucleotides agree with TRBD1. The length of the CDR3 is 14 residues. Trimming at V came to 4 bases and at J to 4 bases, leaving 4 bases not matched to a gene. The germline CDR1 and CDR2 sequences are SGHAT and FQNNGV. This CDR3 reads CASSSDRGRYEQYF. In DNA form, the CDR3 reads TGTGCCAGCAGCTCCGACAGGGGGCGGTACGAGCAGTACTTC.

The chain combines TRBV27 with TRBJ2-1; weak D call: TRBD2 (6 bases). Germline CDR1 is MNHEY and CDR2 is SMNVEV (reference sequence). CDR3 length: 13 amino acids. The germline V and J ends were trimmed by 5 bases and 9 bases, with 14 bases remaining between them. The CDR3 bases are TGTGCCAGCAGTCTATATAGGAGGGGTGAGCAGTTCTTC. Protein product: CASSLYRRGEQFF.

Here the CDR3 reads CASSWSTNTDTQYF. CDR3 nucleotide sequence: TGTGCCAGCAGTTGGTCGACTAACACAGATACGCAGTATTTT. The chain carries TRBV28 and TRBJ2-3; D is possibly TRBD2 (5 bases). The V gene lost 4 bases and the J gene lost 2 bases, with 10 bases spanning the gap. Germline loops: CDR1 MDHEN, CDR2 SYDVKM. The CDR3 consists of 14 residues.

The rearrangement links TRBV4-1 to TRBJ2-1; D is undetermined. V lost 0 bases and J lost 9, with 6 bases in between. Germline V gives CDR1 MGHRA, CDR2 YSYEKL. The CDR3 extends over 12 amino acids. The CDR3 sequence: CASSQDTGEQFF. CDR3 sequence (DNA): TGCGCCAGCAGCCAAGATACTGGTGAGCAGTTCTTC.

The CDR3 loop is CASSNQGNNIQYF. CDR3 sequence (DNA): TGTGCCAGTAGTAACCAGGGGAATAACATTCAGTACTTC. This sequence joins TRBV19 and TRBJ2-4; tentative D call: TRBD1 (6 bases). Looked up from germline, CDR1 is LNHDA and CDR2 is SQIVND (reference sequence). This CDR3 is 13 amino acids long. With 4 bases removed from V and 7 bases from J, the gap between germline ends came to 11 bases.

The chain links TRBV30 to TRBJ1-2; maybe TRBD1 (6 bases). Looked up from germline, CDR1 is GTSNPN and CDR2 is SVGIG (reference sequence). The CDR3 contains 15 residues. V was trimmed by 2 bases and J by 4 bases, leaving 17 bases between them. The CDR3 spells CAWSPGGAFGYGYTF. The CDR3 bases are TGTGCCTGGAGTCCGGGGGGCGCTTTCGGCTATGGCTACACCTTC. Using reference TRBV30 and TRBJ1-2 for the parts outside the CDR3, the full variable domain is SQTIHQWPATLVQPVGSPLSLECTVEGTSNPNLYWYRQAAGRGLQLLFYSVGIGQISSEVPQNLSASRPQDRQFILSSKKLLLSDSGFYLCAWSPGGAFGYGYTFGSGTRLTVV.

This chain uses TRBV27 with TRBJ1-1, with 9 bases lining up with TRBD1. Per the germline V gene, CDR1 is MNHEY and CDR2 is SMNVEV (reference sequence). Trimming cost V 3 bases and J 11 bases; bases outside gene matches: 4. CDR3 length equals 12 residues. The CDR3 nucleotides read TGTGCCAGCAGTTTCGACAGGGGGAGGGCTTTCTTT. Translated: CASSFDRGRAFF.

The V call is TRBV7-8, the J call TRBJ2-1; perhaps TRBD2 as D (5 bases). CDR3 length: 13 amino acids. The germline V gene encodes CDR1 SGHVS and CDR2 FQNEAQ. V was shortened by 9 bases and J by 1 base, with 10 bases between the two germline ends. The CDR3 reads CASASGSYNEQFF. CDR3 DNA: TGTGCCAGTGCGAGCGGTTCCTACAATGAGCAGTTCTTC.

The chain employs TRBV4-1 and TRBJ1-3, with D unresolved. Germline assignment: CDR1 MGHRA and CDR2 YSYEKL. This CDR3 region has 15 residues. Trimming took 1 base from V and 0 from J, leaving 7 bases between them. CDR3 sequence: CASSQVPNSGNTIYF. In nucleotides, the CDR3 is TGCGCCAGCAGCCAAGTCCCTAACTCTGGAAACACCATATATTTT.

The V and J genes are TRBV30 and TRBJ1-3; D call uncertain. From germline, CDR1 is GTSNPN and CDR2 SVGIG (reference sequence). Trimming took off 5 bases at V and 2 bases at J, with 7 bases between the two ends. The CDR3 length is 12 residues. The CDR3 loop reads CAWAEAGNTIYF. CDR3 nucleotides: TGTGCCTGGGCGGAAGCTGGAAACACCATATATTTT.

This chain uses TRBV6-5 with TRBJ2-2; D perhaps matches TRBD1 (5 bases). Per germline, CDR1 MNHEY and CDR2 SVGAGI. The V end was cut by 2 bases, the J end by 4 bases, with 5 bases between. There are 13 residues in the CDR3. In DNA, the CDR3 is TGTGCCAGCAGTTACAGGGGCACCGGGGAGCTGTTTTTT. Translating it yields CASSYRGTGELFF.

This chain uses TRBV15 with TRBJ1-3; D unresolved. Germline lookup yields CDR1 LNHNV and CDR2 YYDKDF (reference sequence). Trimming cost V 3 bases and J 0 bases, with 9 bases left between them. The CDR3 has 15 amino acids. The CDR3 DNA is TGTGCCACCAGCAGTAAGCGGCACTCTGGAAACACCATATATTTT. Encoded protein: CATSSKRHSGNTIYF. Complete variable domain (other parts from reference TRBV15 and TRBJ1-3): DAMVIQNPRYQVTQFGKPVTLSCSQTLNHNVMYWYQQKSSQAPKLLFHYYDKDFNNEADTPDNFQSRRPNTSFCFLDIRSPGLGDTAMYLCATSSKRHSGNTIYFGEGSWLTVV.

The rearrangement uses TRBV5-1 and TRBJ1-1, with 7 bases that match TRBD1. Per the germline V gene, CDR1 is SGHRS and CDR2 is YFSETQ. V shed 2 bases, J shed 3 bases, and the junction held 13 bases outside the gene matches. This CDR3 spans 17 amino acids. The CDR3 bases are TGCGCCAGCAGCTTTATTTACAGGGGTTTAGCGGACACTGAAGCTTTCTTT. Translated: CASSFIYRGLADTEAFF.

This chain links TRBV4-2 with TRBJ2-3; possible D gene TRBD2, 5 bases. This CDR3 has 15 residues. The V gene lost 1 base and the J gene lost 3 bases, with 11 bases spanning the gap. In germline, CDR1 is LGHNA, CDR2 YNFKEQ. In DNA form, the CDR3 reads TGTGCCAGCAGCCAAGTCCGGGGTGGTACAGATACGCAGTATTTT. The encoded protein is CASSQVRGGTDTQYF.

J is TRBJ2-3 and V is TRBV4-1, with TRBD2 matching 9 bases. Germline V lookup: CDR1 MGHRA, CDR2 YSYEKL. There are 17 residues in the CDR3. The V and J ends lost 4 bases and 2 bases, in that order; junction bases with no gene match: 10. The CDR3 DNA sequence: TGCGCCAGCAGCCGGCTCTCAGCGGGAGGTATCACAGATACGCAGTATTTT. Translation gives CASSRLSAGGITDTQYF.